These 25 T cell receptor beta chains originate from one sample sequenced in a study of beta chain features in type 1 diabetes. Study-wide findings and caveats: Within each of all four CD4+ subsets, Type 1 diabetes patients had TCRB CDR3s that were moderately but significantly shorter.

TCRB transcripts that were expressed got sequenced, as all of the isolated RNA had been reverse transcribed. Repertoires were generated with immunoSEQ multiplex PCR, while TCRdb's copy carries only in-frame clones and drops some. The sample records 250,000 to 350,000 clones, approximately 16% being singletons. Their specific antigens are unknown. Sequences were obtained from naive CD4+ T cells from blood. These TCRs come from a man aged 18 to 29 with type 1 diabetes.

This sequence joins TRBV6-5 and TRBJ1-6; D may be TRBD1 (5 bases). V shed 4 bases and J shed 9 bases, with 19 bases lying between them. The CDR3 covers 16 residues. Germline CDR1 is MNHEY and CDR2 is SVGAGI. The chain's CDR3 is CASSSSPSGYSSPLHF. For the CDR3, the DNA is TGTGCCAGCAGTTCCTCCCCCTCAGGGTACAGTTCACCCCTCCACTTT.

In its sample, this clone was seen a few times. The chain has TRBV4-3 and TRBJ2-3; 13 nucleotides align to TRBD2. CDR3 size: 18 residues. Germline values: CDR1 LGHNA, CDR2 YSLEER. The V gene end was trimmed by 3 bases and the J gene end by 7 bases; junction bases not matched to a gene: 13. In DNA form, the CDR3 reads TGCGCCAGCAGCCACCTTCCGACCACTAGCGGGGGGGGTAATACGCAGTATTTT. It is translated as CASSHLPTTSGGGNTQYF.

The CDR3 loop reads CASSPLTSGRGAYNEQFF. The DNA of the CDR3 is TGTGCCAGTAGTCCCTTGACTAGCGGGAGGGGGGCCTACAATGAGCAGTTCTTC. The chain combines TRBV19 with TRBJ2-1, with 14 bases fitting TRBD2. The V gene end was trimmed by 5 bases and the J gene end by 2 bases; junction bases not matched to a gene: 8. The CDR3 loop spans 18 amino acids. The germline V gene has CDR1 LNHDA and CDR2 SQIVND (reference sequence). Full variable domain (remainder filled in from reference TRBV19 and TRBJ2-1): DGGITQSPKYLFRKEGQNVTLSCEQNLNHDAMYWYRQDPGQGLRLIYYSQIVNDFQKGDIAEGYSVSREKKESFPLTVTSAQKNPTAFYLCASSPLTSGRGAYNEQFFGPGTRLTVL.

The gene calls are TRBV18 and TRBJ1-1; TRBD1 matches 7 bases. With V trimmed by 3 bases and J by 1 base, 2 bases remained unmatched. In germline, CDR1 is KGHSH, CDR2 LQKENI. This CDR3 region has 14 residues. The CDR3 is CASSPGQTNTEAFF. The CDR3 DNA is TGTGCCAGCTCACCGGGACAGACGAACACTGAAGCTTTCTTT.

This chain links TRBV29-1 with TRBJ2-2; perhaps TRBD1 as D (6 bases). Germline CDR1 and CDR2: SQVTM and ANQGSEA. Trimming cost V 4 bases and J 2 bases, with 11 bases left between them. The CDR3 covers 14 residues. CDR3 nucleotide sequence: TGCAGCGTTGCTCCGGGACAAAACACCGGGGAGCTGTTTTTT. Protein product: CSVAPGQNTGELFF.

This clone was seen a handful of times. CDR3 residues: CASSFRTGSEKLFF. DNA of the CDR3: TGCGCCAGCAGCTTTAGGACAGGGAGCGAAAAACTGTTTTTT. This sequence joins TRBV5-1 and TRBJ1-4; 8 bases agree with TRBD1. From germline, CDR1 is SGHRS and CDR2 YFSETQ. J gave up 8 bases and V 2 bases, and 5 bases lay outside the gene matches. There are 14 residues in the CDR3.

This clone was picked up a small number of times. V usage is TRBV5-6 and J usage is TRBJ2-7; weak D call: TRBD1 (6 bases). The CDR3 has 18 amino acids. From germline, CDR1 is SGHDT and CDR2 YYEEEE. Trimming shortened V by 4 bases and J by 3 bases, and 26 bases separated the two germline ends. The CDR3 loop is CASSGGPGHLRGYYEQYF. The CDR3 DNA follows: TGTGCCAGCAGCGGTGGCCCGGGACACCTCAGGGGCTACTACGAGCAGTACTTC.

Many counts were recorded for this clone. Other DNA variants within this sample encode the same CDR3. The chain combines TRBV7-9 with TRBJ2-1; D is possibly TRBD1 (5 bases). CDR1 and CDR2 (germline): SEHNR, FQNEAQ (reference sequence). CDR3 length: 13 residues. The V and J ends lost 1 base and 4 bases respectively, with 5 bases between them. The CDR3 protein is CASSLGQYNEQFF. The DNA of the CDR3 is TGTGCCAGCAGCTTAGGACAGTACAATGAGCAGTTCTTC.

The V and J genes are TRBV10-2 and TRBJ2-2, with 12 bases lining up with TRBD2. The CDR3 has 15 amino acids. Germline V gene sequence: CDR1 WSHSY, CDR2 SAAADI. J lost 11 bases, V lost 5 bases, and 9 bases had no gene match. This CDR3 reads CASSPGLAGLRELFF. The CDR3 nucleotides are TGCGCCAGCAGTCCGGGACTAGCGGGTCTCCGAGAGCTGTTTTTT.

The CDR3 is CASSFGGGNYEQYF. The CDR3 nucleotides read TGCGCCAGCAGCTTCGGCGGGGGGAACTACGAGCAGTACTTC. The chain is built from TRBV5-1 and TRBJ2-7; TRBD2 matches 8 bases. The germline gives CDR1 SGHRS, CDR2 YFSETQ. V was clipped by 2 bases and J by 3 bases; unmatched bases: 4. This CDR3 contains 14 residues.

The rearrangement uses TRBV11-2 and TRBJ2-7, with 7 bases matching TRBD2. This CDR3 has 16 residues. Germline-derived CDR1 and CDR2 are SGHAT and FQNNGV. The ends lost 2 bases at V and 3 bases at J; junction bases unmatched: 10. The DNA of the CDR3 is TGTGCCAGCAGCTTATCCGACTTGCGCGGGGGCTACGAGCAGTACTTC. It yields the protein CASSLSDLRGGYEQYF.

This clone was detected only a few times. The gene calls are TRBV7-2 and TRBJ2-3, with 13 bases identical to TRBD2. The length of the CDR3 is 16 residues. Trimming at V came to 5 bases and at J to 3 bases, leaving 5 bases not matched to a gene. Germline CDR1 and CDR2: SGHTA and FQGNSA. CDR3 sequence reads: CASSPRTSGGTDTQYF. CDR3 coding DNA: TGTGCCAGCAGCCCAAGGACTAGCGGGGGAACAGATACGCAGTATTTT.

V and J are TRBV7-9 and TRBJ1-5; D uncertain. This CDR3 has 16 amino acids. V gave up 2 bases and J gave up 0 bases, with 11 bases separating them. Per germline, CDR1 SEHNR and CDR2 FQNEAQ (reference sequence). As DNA, the CDR3 is TGTGCCAGCAGCTTAAGCGGCAGTAATAGCAATCAGCCCCAGCATTTT. It is translated as CASSLSGSNSNQPQHF. Full variable domain (outside the CDR3, taken from reference TRBV7-9 and TRBJ1-5): DTGVSQNPRHKITKRGQNVTFRCDPISEHNRLYWYRQTLGQGPEFLTYFQNEAQLEKSRLLSDRFSAERPKGSFSTLEIQRTEQGDSAMYLCASSLSGSNSNQPQHFGDGTRLSIL.

The chain couples TRBV2 to TRBJ2-4; TRBD2 might be the D (6 bases). V lost 6 bases to trimming and J lost 0 bases, with 18 bases between them. The V gene's germline CDR1 is SNHLY and CDR2 FYNNEI. This CDR3 has 17 amino acids. DNA of the CDR3: TGTGCCAGCAGGGGGGACTCTTTGACCCCAGCCAAAAACATTCAGTACTTC. This gives the protein CASRGDSLTPAKNIQYF.

In this sample, this clone turned up a few times. The V gene is TRBV5-4, the J gene TRBJ2-5; 7 bases are shared with TRBD1. Trimming removed 4 bases from V and 3 bases from J; junction bases left unmatched: 6. The CDR3 extends over 14 amino acids. The germline CDR1 and CDR2 sequences are SGHNT and YYREEE (reference sequence). CDR3 amino acids: CASSNRQGKETQYF. As DNA, the CDR3 is TGTGCCAGCAGCAACAGACAGGGAAAAGAGACCCAGTACTTC.

V is TRBV28 and J is TRBJ2-1, with 11 positions matching TRBD2. Germline V lookup: CDR1 MDHEN, CDR2 SYDVKM. Losses at the gene ends were 3 bases for V and 7 bases for J; bases not matched to a gene: 11. CDR3 length equals 17 residues. CDR3 DNA: TGTGCCAGCAGTTTGGACCTCCTAGCGGGAGGAGGTAATGAGCAGTTCTTC. Encoded protein: CASSLDLLAGGGNEQFF. Complete variable domain (other parts from reference TRBV28 and TRBJ2-1): DVKVTQSSRYLVKRTGEKVFLECVQDMDHENMFWYRQDPGLGLRLIYFSYDVKMKEKGDIPEGYSVSREKKERFSLILESASTNQTSMYLCASSLDLLAGGGNEQFFGPGTRLTVL.

This clone has only a few counts. V usage is TRBV18 and J usage is TRBJ2-7; 9 bases are shared with TRBD1. The germline V gene has CDR1 KGHSH and CDR2 LQKENI. The V segment lost 3 bases and the J segment 5 bases; nucleotides outside the gene matches: 8. This CDR3 has 15 residues. CDR3 residues: CASSPAAGTGNEQYF. CDR3 nucleotides: TGTGCCAGCTCACCTGCTGCCGGGACAGGGAACGAGCAGTACTTC. The entire variable domain, with the rest obtained from reference TRBV18 and TRBJ2-7, is as follows: NAGVMQNPRHLVRRRGQEARLRCSPMKGHSHVYWYRQLPEEGLKFMVYLQKENIIDESGMPKERFSAEFPKEGPSILRIQQVVRGDSAAYFCASSPAAGTGNEQYFGPGTRLTVT.

This chain links TRBV7-9 with TRBJ2-7, with 10 bases fitting TRBD1. Germline CDR1 is SEHNR and CDR2 is FQNEAQ (reference sequence). The CDR3 is 14 amino acids. J lost 4 bases, V lost 5 bases, and 5 bases had no gene match. In nucleotides, the CDR3 is TGTGCCAGCAGCATGACAGGGGGCAAGTACGAGCAGTACTTC. Translated: CASSMTGGKYEQYF.

This clone was counted only a few times. The V gene is TRBV2, the J gene TRBJ1-5, with D possibly TRBD1 on 5 matching bases. Germline-derived CDR1 and CDR2 are SNHLY and FYNNEI. Deletions cut 3 bases from V and 5 bases from J, with 8 bases between. The CDR3 is 13 amino acids. The CDR3 nucleotides are TGTGCCAGCAGTGACCAGGGCCATCAGCCCCAGCATTTT. As protein: CASSDQGHQPQHF. Supplemented by reference TRBV2 and TRBJ1-5, the full variable domain reads EPEVTQTPSHQVTQMGQEVILRCVPISNHLYFYWYRQILGQKVEFLVSFYNNEISEKSEIFDDQFSVERPDGSNFTLKIRSTKLEDSAMYFCASSDQGHQPQHFGDGTRLSIL.

J is TRBJ2-7 and V is TRBV28; 7 bases map to TRBD1. CDR1 is MDHEN, CDR2 SYDVKM, per germline. The V segment lost 6 bases and the J segment 0 bases; nucleotides outside the gene matches: 8. The CDR3 contains 15 residues. CDR3 coding DNA: TGTGCCAGCAGCCCCCCGACAGGGAACTCCTACGAGCAGTACTTC. Its translation: CASSPPTGNSYEQYF. The full variable domain, with the rest looked up from reference TRBV28 and TRBJ2-7, is DVKVTQSSRYLVKRTGEKVFLECVQDMDHENMFWYRQDPGLGLRLIYFSYDVKMKEKGDIPEGYSVSREKKERFSLILESASTNQTSMYLCASSPPTGNSYEQYFGPGTRLTVT.

The rearrangement uses TRBV5-1 and TRBJ2-5; TRBD1 might be the D (5 bases). The V gene's germline CDR1 is SGHRS and CDR2 YFSETQ. Trimming stripped 4 bases from V and 2 bases from J, with 12 bases between. The CDR3 loop spans 14 amino acids. The CDR3 sequence is CASSLLSGQETQYF. CDR3 nucleotide sequence: TGCGCCAGCAGCCTCCTATCAGGGCAAGAGACCCAGTACTTC.

This clone was observed a handful of times. The chain combines TRBV7-9 with TRBJ1-5; weak D call: TRBD1 (5 bases). Germline V CDR1 and CDR2: SEHNR, FQNEAQ (reference sequence). The V and J ends lost 2 bases and 5 bases respectively, with 13 bases between them. This CDR3 has 15 residues. The CDR3 is CASSLYPGPDQPQHF. The DNA for the CDR3 is TGTGCCAGCAGCTTATACCCAGGGCCCGATCAGCCCCAGCATTTT.

This clone was counted only a few times. The V and J genes are TRBV19 and TRBJ2-7, with D possibly TRBD1 on 5 matching bases. Germline values: CDR1 LNHDA, CDR2 SQIVND (reference sequence). The V gene lost 6 bases and the J gene lost 1 base, with 10 bases spanning the gap. The CDR3 length is 13 residues. The CDR3, as DNA: TGTGCCAGTAGAACCCGACAGTCCTACGAGCAGTACTTC. Encoded protein: CASRTRQSYEQYF.

This clone was observed a few times. Other DNA sequences from this sample encode an identical CDR3 as well. This chain connects TRBV27 to TRBJ2-6; no clear D. The germline V gene encodes CDR1 MNHEY and CDR2 SMNVEV (reference sequence). The CDR3 consists of 14 residues. The V and J ends lost 6 bases and 1 base respectively, with 7 bases between them. This CDR3 is CASSSYSGANVLTF. DNA of the CDR3: TGTGCCAGCAGCTCCTATTCTGGGGCCAACGTCCTGACTTTC.

The chain links TRBV29-1 to TRBJ2-7, with D perhaps matching TRBD1 (7 bases). This CDR3 spans 12 amino acids. V was pared by 7 bases and J by 2 bases, with 12 bases between. Germline lookup yields CDR1 SQVTM and CDR2 ANQGSEA. The CDR3 here is CSGGDSTYEQYF. The DNA for the CDR3 is TGCAGCGGGGGGGACAGCACCTACGAGCAGTACTTC.